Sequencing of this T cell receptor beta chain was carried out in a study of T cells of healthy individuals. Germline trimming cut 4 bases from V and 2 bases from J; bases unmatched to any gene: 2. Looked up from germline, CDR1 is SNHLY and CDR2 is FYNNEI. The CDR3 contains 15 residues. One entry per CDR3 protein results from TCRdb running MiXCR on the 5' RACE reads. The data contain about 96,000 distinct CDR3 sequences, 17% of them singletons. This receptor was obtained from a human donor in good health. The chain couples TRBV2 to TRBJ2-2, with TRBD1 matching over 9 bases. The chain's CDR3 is CASSGQGVNTGELFF. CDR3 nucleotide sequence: TGTGCCAGCAGTGGACAGGGGGTTAACACCGGGGAGCTGTTTTTT.